These T cell receptor beta chains were read from a single sample in a study of Graves' ophthalmopathy and Graves' hyperthyroidism. Via MiXCR, TCRdb re-called the multiplex PCR reads, giving one row per CDR3 protein. This table holds hundreds of thousands of distinct CDR3 sequences, around 21% found once. Specimen: peripheral blood. The receptors come from a woman under 30 with stable Graves' hyperthyroidism. The CDR3 runs from the conserved cysteine through the conserved F or W. The D gene is left open where the match is weak. Some rows have no size entry. The others give once, few or many, or a class for an expanded clone.

clone_size	v_call	j_call	d_call	cdr3_aa	cdr3_nt
.	TRBV6-2/TRBV6-3	TRBJ1-1	.	CASSFVLNTDAFF	TGTGCCAGCAGCTTTGTCCTCAACACTGATGCTTTCTTT
many	TRBV5-5	TRBJ2-5	TRBD1	CASSTRTGGWKETQYF	TGTGCCAGCAGCACCCGGACAGGGGGGTGGAAAGAGACCCAGTACTTC
many	TRBV6-2/TRBV6-3	TRBJ1-1	TRBD1	CASSLGQGWTEAFF	TGTGCCAGCAGTCTGGGACAGGGGTGGACTGAAGCTTTCTTT
.	TRBV28	TRBJ2-7	.	CASSPRRWRGPKSYEQYF	TGTGCCAGCAGCCCACGCAGATGGCGGGGGCCGAAATCCTACGAGCAGTACTTC
few	TRBV5-1	TRBJ1-1	.	CASSTPTDHTEAFF	TGCGCCAGCAGCACCCCGACAGACCACACTGAAGCTTTCTTT
many	TRBV10-3	TRBJ2-5	TRBD1	CAISENRGEETQYF	TGTGCCATCAGTGAGAACAGGGGGGAAGAGACCCAGTACTTC
.	TRBV5-4	TRBJ1-2	.	CASSLPAGLPYGYTF	TGTGCCAGCAGCTTGCCAGCAGGGCTACCTTATGGCTACACCTTC
many	TRBV10-1	TRBJ1-5	.	CASRERGYSNQPQHF	TGCGCCAGCAGAGAACGGGGATATAGCAATCAGCCCCAGCATTTT
many	TRBV27	TRBJ1-3	.	CASRSTASGNTIYF	TGTGCCAGCAGATCGACAGCCTCTGGAAACACCATATATTTT
.	TRBV28	TRBJ1-5	.	CASREGWGVPNQPQHF	TGTGCCAGCAGGGAGGGTTGGGGAGTTCCCAATCAGCCCCAGCATTTT
.	TRBV9	TRBJ2-5	.	CASSSELAEQETQYF	TGTGCCAGCAGCAGTGAACTAGCTGAACAAGAGACCCAGTACTTC